This entry lists 17 T cell receptor beta chains sequenced from one sample in a study of CD8 T cells in Susac syndrome. Random hexamers served to reverse transcribe roughly 0.5 to 1 ug RNA. TCRdb called the immunoSEQ multiplex PCR reads again in MiXCR, with one record for every CDR3 protein. The sample records 330,000 or so distinct CDR3 sequences, approximately 89% being singletons. The specimen was CD8+ T cells from PBMCs. Every receptor here comes from a human donor with multiple sclerosis.

The chain couples TRBV2 to TRBJ2-7; no clear D gene. V was cut by 3 bases and J by 2 bases, with 14 bases left in between. Germline V gene sequence: CDR1 SNHLY, CDR2 FYNNEI. This CDR3 has 15 amino acids. This CDR3 is CASSESGQKTYEQYF. CDR3 nucleotides: TGTGCCAGCAGTGAGTCTGGGCAGAAGACCTACGAGCAGTACTTC.

The chain joins TRBV7-2 to TRBJ2-7, with 10 bases aligning to TRBD2. Germline V CDR1 and CDR2: SGHTA, FQGNSA. V lost 3 bases, J lost 3 bases, and 14 bases stayed unmatched. The length of the CDR3 is 18 residues. CDR3 protein: CASSFTLLAGADYYEQYF. DNA of the CDR3: TGTGCCAGCAGCTTTACCCTTCTAGCGGGAGCGGACTACTACGAGCAGTACTTC.

The chain has TRBV6-5 and TRBJ2-1; possibly TRBD2 for D (6 bases). V was pared by 6 bases and J by 4 bases, with 16 bases between. The CDR3 contains 15 residues. Germline V gene lookup returns CDR1 MNHEY and CDR2 SVGAGI. In DNA form, the CDR3 reads TGTGCCAGCAGAGACGCGGGACTTAATTACAATGAGCAGTTCTTC. Translated: CASRDAGLNYNEQFF.

This CDR3 reads CASTAWAENSPLHF. Here the CDR3 DNA reads TGTGCCAGCACCGCATGGGCAGAGAATTCACCCCTCCACTTT. The chain recombines TRBV6-6 with TRBJ1-6; D gene uncertain. The CDR3 totals 14 residues. Looked up from germline, CDR1 is MNHNY and CDR2 is SVGAGI (reference sequence). V lost 7 bases and J lost 7, with 14 bases in between.

The rearrangement uses TRBV12-3 or TRBV12-4 and TRBJ1-4, with TRBD1 matching 7 bases. The junction had 7 bases not matched to a gene; V was cut back by 6 bases and J by 3 bases. This CDR3 has 15 amino acids. The CDR3 protein is CASSPRTGPNEKLFF. The CDR3 DNA sequence: TGTGCCAGCAGCCCGAGGACAGGCCCTAATGAAAAACTGTTTTTT.

The chain employs TRBV21-1 and TRBJ1-2; TRBD1, as called in the table, went unchecked against the DNA. TRBV21-1 is a known pseudogene. CDR3 length: 14 amino acids. The CDR3 sequence: CASSKVNRPYGYTF. The CDR3 coding sequence is TGTGCCAGCAGCAAAGTGAACAGGCCCTATGGCTACACCTTC.

The CDR3 region has the DNA TGTGCCACCAGCAGAGAATGGGGAATGGGGAATCAGCCCCAGCATTTT. Protein product: CATSREWGMGNQPQHF. This chain connects TRBV15 to TRBJ1-5; D is unclear. The germline V and J ends were trimmed by 0 bases and 4 bases, with 13 bases remaining between them. This CDR3 is built from 16 residues. The germline gives CDR1 LNHNV, CDR2 YYDKDF (reference sequence). Combining the CDR3 with reference TRBV15 and TRBJ1-5 gives the whole variable domain DAMVIQNPRYQVTQFGKPVTLSCSQTLNHNVMYWYQQKSSQAPKLLFHYYDKDFNNEADTPDNFQSRRPNTSFCFLDIRSPGLGDTAMYLCATSREWGMGNQPQHFGDGTRLSIL.

The chain combines TRBV20-1 with TRBJ1-5; D not resolved. Germline V gene sequence: CDR1 DFQATT, CDR2 SNEGSKA (reference sequence). V lost 4 bases and J lost 5, with 9 bases in between. The CDR3 contains 12 residues. CDR3 residues: CSAIRGDQPQHF. The DNA for the CDR3 is TGCAGTGCTATCCGAGGAGATCAGCCCCAGCATTTT.

Concerning this clonotype itself: One end of the junction is discordant with germline, which a read error may explain. J is TRBJ2-5 and V is TRBV7-7, with 7 positions matching TRBD2. This CDR3 is 15 amino acids long. The V gene's germline CDR1 is SSHAT and CDR2 FNYEAQ (reference sequence). This CDR3 reads CASSLGASGQETQYF. The CDR3 nucleotides are TGTGCTAGCAGCTTAGGCGCTAGCGGCCAAGAGACCCAGTACTTC.

The rearrangement links TRBV19 to TRBJ1-5, with no clear D. Trimming stripped 5 bases from V and 3 bases from J, with 14 bases between. The germline V gene encodes CDR1 LNHDA and CDR2 SQIVND (reference sequence). CDR3 length: 15 amino acids. The CDR3 coding sequence is TGTGCCAGTAGTTCAGGACTGGAGGACAATCAGCCCCAGCATTTT. Its translation: CASSSGLEDNQPQHF.

V is TRBV5-4 and J is TRBJ2-7, with 12 bases aligning to TRBD1. V shed 0 bases, J shed 4 bases, and the junction held 11 bases outside the gene matches. The CDR3 consists of 18 residues. Germline V gene lookup returns CDR1 SGHNT and CDR2 YYREEE (reference sequence). The CDR3: CASSLAGQGASFPYEQYF. CDR3 in DNA: TGTGCCAGCAGCTTGGCGGGACAGGGGGCGTCATTCCCGTACGAGCAGTACTTC.

V gene TRBV2 combines with J gene TRBJ2-2, with D uncertain. Germline CDR1 is SNHLY and CDR2 is FYNNEI. Between the trimmed V and J ends, which lost 4 bases and 6 bases, there was a span of 9 bases. The CDR3 contains 13 residues. In DNA form, the CDR3 reads TGTGCCAGCAGTGGGGTAGATTCCGGGGAGCTGTTTTTT. This translates into CASSGVDSGELFF.

The V call is TRBV4-3, the J call TRBJ2-1; TRBD2 aligns across 13 bases. The length of the CDR3 is 17 residues. Germline V gene data show CDR1 as LGHNA and CDR2 as YSLEER. V was pared by 0 bases and J by 5 bases, with 4 bases of the junction left unmatched. This CDR3 is CASSQELAGGSDNEQFF. The CDR3 DNA reads as TGCGCCAGCAGCCAAGAACTAGCGGGAGGGTCAGACAATGAGCAGTTCTTC.

The chain uses TRBV7-7 and TRBJ2-1, with a tentative D call TRBD2 (6 bases). CDR1 is SSHAT and CDR2 is FNYEAQ in the germline V gene (reference sequence). The CDR3 spans 12 residues. CDR3 residues: CASAAGSGRQFF. CDR3 coding DNA: TGTGCTAGCGCGGCCGGGAGTGGTAGGCAGTTCTTC.

The rearrangement links TRBV5-4 to TRBJ2-3; possibly TRBD1 for D (5 bases). Between the trimmed V and J ends, which lost 0 bases and 4 bases, there was a span of 18 bases. This CDR3 region has 17 residues. Germline CDR1 is SGHNT and CDR2 is YYREEE (reference sequence). This chain's CDR3 is CASSLAGQGNGADTQYF. The CDR3 bases are TGTGCCAGCAGCTTGGCCGGCCAGGGAAATGGGGCAGATACGCAGTATTTT.

CDR3 nucleotide sequence: TGTGCCAGCAGCTTAGCATTACGTCTAGCGCATACAGATACGCAGTATTTT. It specifies CASSLALRLAHTDTQYF. The rearrangement links TRBV7-9 to TRBJ2-3; perhaps TRBD2 as D (6 bases). Germline V gene sequence: CDR1 SEHNR, CDR2 FQNEAQ (reference sequence). Trimming stripped 0 bases from V and 3 bases from J, with 16 bases between. The CDR3 sequence is 17 residues long.

The chain has TRBV4-3 and TRBJ2-1, with TRBD2 matching 9 bases. Germline assignment: CDR1 LGHNA and CDR2 YSLEER. CDR3 length: 16 amino acids. J was trimmed by 10 bases and V by 1 base; bases with no gene match: 11. CDR3 in amino acids: CASSQGSGLAGREQFF. Here the CDR3 DNA reads TGCGCCAGCAGCCAAGGATCGGGTCTAGCGGGGCGGGAGCAGTTCTTC.